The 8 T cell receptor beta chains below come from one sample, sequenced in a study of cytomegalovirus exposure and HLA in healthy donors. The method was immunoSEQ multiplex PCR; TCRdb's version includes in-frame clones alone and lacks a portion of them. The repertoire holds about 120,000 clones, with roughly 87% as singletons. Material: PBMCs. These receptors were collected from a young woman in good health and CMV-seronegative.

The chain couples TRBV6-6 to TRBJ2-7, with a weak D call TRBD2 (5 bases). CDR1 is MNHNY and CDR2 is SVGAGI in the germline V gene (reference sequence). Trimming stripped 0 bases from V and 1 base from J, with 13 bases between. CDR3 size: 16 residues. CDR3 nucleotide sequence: TGTGCCAGCAGTTACTCGAAGGACGGGATGTCCTACGAGCAGTACTTC. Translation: CASSYSKDGMSYEQYF.

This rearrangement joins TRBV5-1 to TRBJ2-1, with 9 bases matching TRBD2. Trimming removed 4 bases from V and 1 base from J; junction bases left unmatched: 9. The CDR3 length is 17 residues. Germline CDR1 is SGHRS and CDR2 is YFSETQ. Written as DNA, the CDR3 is TGCGCCAGCAGCCCGTTAGCGGGAGTAAGTTCCTACAATGAGCAGTTCTTC. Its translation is CASSPLAGVSSYNEQFF.

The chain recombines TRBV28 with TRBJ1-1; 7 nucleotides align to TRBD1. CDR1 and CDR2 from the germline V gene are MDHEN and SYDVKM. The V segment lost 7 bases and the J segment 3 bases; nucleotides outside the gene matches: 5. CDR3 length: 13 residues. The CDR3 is CASTLGQYTEAFF. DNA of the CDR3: TGTGCCAGCACTCTGGGACAGTACACTGAAGCTTTCTTT. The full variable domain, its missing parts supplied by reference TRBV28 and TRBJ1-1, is DVKVTQSSRYLVKRTGEKVFLECVQDMDHENMFWYRQDPGLGLRLIYFSYDVKMKEKGDIPEGYSVSREKKERFSLILESASTNQTSMYLCASTLGQYTEAFFGQGTRLTVV.

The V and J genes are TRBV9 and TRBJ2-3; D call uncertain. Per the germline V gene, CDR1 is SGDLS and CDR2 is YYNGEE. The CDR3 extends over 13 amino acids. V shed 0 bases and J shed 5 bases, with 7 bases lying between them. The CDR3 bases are TGTGCCAGCAGCGTAGCTATCGGAGATACGCAGTATTTT. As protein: CASSVAIGDTQYF.

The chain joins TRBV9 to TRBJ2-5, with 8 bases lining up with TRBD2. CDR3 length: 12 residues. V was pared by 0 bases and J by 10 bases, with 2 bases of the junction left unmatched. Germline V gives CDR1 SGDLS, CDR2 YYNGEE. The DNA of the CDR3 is TGTGCCAGCAGCGTAGACGGGAGGGACCAGTACTTC. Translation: CASSVDGRDQYF.

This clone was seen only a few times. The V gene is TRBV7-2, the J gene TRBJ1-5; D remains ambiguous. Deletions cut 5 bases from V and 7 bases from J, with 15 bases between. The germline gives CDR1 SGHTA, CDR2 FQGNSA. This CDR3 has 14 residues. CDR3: CASSPMAGEQPQHF. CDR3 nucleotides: TGTGCCAGCAGCCCAATGGCCGGGGAGCAGCCCCAGCATTTT.

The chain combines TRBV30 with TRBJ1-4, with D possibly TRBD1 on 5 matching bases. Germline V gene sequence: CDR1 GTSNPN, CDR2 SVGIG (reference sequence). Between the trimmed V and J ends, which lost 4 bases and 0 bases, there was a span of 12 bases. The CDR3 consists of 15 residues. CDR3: CAWTVGLTTNEKLFF. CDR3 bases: TGTGCCTGGACCGTGGGGCTCACAACTAATGAAAAACTGTTTTTT. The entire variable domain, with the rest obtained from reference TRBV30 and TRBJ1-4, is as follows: SQTIHQWPATLVQPVGSPLSLECTVEGTSNPNLYWYRQAAGRGLQLLFYSVGIGQISSEVPQNLSASRPQDRQFILSSKKLLLSDSGFYLCAWTVGLTTNEKLFFGSGTQLSVL.

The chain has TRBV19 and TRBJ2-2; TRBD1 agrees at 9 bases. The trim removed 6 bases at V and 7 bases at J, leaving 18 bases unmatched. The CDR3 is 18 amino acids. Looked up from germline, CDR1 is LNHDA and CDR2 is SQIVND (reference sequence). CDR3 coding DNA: TGTGCCAGTAGATCCCCTACAGGGGGCTCCCCAAGTCACGGGGAGCTGTTTTTT. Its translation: CASRSPTGGSPSHGELFF.